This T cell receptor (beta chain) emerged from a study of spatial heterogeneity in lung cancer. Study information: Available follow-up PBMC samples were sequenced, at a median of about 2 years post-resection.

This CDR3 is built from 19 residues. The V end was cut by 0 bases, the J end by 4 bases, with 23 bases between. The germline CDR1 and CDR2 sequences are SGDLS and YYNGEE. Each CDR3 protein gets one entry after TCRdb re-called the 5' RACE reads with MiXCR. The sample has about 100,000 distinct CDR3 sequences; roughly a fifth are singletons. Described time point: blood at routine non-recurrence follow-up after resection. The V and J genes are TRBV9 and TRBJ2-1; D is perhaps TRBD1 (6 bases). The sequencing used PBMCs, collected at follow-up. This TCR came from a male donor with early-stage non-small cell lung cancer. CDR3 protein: CASSVAQETRGMLYNEQFF. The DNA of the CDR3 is TGTGCCAGCAGCGTAGCTCAAGAAACCAGGGGAATGTTATACAATGAGCAGTTCTTC.